The rows below give T cell receptor beta chains drawn from one sample of a study of blood T cell repertoires in COVID-19. Data came from immunoSEQ multiplex PCR; TCRdb stores just in-frame clones and leaves some out. The data show about 320,000 clones, around nine tenths seen once. The sequenced sample was peripheral blood. The receptors stem from a woman aged 30 to 39 with COVID-19, enrolled during active disease. Both conserved end residues are trimmed from each CDR3.

j_call v_call cdr3_aa
TRBJ2-2 TRBV18 ASSPGGGTGELF
TRBJ2-3 TRBV3-1/TRBV3-2 ASSSIVLWPFTDTQY
TRBJ1-2 TRBV24-1 ATSDFEGADGYT
TRBJ1-3 TRBV3-1/TRBV3-2 ASSLYRPPGNTIY
TRBJ1-2 TRBV5-1 ASRAGDRTYEGGYT
TRBJ1-1 TRBV19 ASIKGGAGGKTEAF
TRBJ1-6 TRBV7-2 ASSPGTNSPLH
TRBJ2-7 TRBV7-2 ASSLGWGTAYYEQY
TRBJ1-5 TRBV7-6 ASSLVVQISNQPQH
TRBJ2-5 TRBV11-3 ASSQGLATQETQY
TRBJ1-1 TRBV6-5 ASSYSNRGAAF
TRBJ1-1 TRBV5-6 ASSPWTGNTEAF
TRBJ1-4 TRBV3-1/TRBV3-2 ASSGDPGQSPTNEKLF
TRBJ1-2 TRBV12-3/TRBV12-4 ASSLTGRGGYT
TRBJ2-1 TRBV4-2 ASSLPGGLNEQF
TRBJ2-5 TRBV6-2/TRBV6-3 ASSRDRGHWETQY
TRBJ1-4 TRBV5-1 ASRKELQPPGLDEKLF
TRBJ2-5 TRBV6-5 ASMSTGGETQY
TRBJ2-3 TRBV11-2 ASSYGHSTDTQY
TRBJ2-7 TRBV13 ASSLGQGSAYEQY
TRBJ2-7 TRBV7-9 ASSSRTPGPSYEQY
TRBJ2-6 TRBV7-9 ASSLGPSGANVLT
TRBJ2-1 TRBV7-6 ASSLQRGAAYNEQF
TRBJ1-4 TRBV29-1 SVSGTGVEKLF
TRBJ2-7 TRBV11-2 ASSPQVGEASYEQY
TRBJ1-1 TRBV18 ASSPPGQGLIAEAF
TRBJ1-1 TRBV19 ASSMAATYYEAF
TRBJ2-5 TRBV7-8 ASSFGAGLQETQY
TRBJ1-5 TRBV12-2 ASRPKLRDIQH
TRBJ2-2 TRBV27 ASSASGTSIPGELF
TRBJ2-7 TRBV11-2 ASSLASGGSYEQY
TRBJ2-6 TRBV7-9 ASSGDRGIRYVLT
TRBJ1-2 TRBV5-4 ASTGGSNYGYT
TRBJ1-1 TRBV12-3/TRBV12-4 ASSLGGTVGSF
TRBJ2-2 TRBV6-5 ASSRGGGSTGELF
TRBJ1-5 TRBV19 ASNVAGGDQPQH
TRBJ2-2 TRBV19 ATSDTGELF
TRBJ2-1 TRBV11-2 ASSSHSISSYNEQF
TRBJ2-2 TRBV7-2 ASSSGQVGELF
TRBJ2-7 TRBV19 ASSMTSAHYEQY
TRBJ2-2 TRBV9 ASSITGDSNTGELF